This T cell receptor beta chain was retrieved from a study of blood T cell repertoires in COVID-19. As for the study in general: Donors in the United States, Italy and Spain gave samples during acute or convalescent COVID-19.

The protocol was immunoSEQ multiplex PCR, while the TCRdb copy is restricted to in-frame clones and leaves out a portion. The data contain tens of thousands of clones, more than 70% of them seen just once; the ten biggest clones take up under 25%. J gave up 3 bases and V 6 bases, and 10 bases lay outside the gene matches. This CDR3 has 16 amino acids. Germline V gives CDR1 LNHDA, CDR2 SQIVND (reference sequence). The chain employs TRBV19 and TRBJ2-3; 9 bases match TRBD1. Sequencing used peripheral blood. The TCR originated in a human donor in a cohort sampled during active COVID-19. The CDR3 is CASSETGGVWTDTQYF. The DNA of the CDR3 is TGTGCCAGTAGCGAAACAGGGGGCGTTTGGACAGATACGCAGTATTTT.